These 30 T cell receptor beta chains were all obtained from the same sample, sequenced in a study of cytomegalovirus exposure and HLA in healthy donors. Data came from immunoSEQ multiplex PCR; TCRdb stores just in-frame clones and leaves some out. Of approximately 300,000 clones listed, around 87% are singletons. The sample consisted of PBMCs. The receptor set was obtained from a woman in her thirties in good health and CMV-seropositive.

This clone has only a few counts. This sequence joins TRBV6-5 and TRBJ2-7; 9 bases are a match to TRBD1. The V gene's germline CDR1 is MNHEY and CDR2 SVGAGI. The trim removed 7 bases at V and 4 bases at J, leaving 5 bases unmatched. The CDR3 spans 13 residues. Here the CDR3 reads CASTRTGAYEQYF. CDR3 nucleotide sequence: TGTGCCAGCACCAGGACAGGGGCGTACGAGCAGTACTTC.

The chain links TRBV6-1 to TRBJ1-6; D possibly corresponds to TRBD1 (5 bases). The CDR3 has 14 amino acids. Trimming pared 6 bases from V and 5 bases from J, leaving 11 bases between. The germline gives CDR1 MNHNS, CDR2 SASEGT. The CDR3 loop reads CASRENRNNSPLHF. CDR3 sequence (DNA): TGTGCCAGCAGGGAAAACAGGAATAATTCACCCCTCCACTTT.

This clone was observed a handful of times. The CDR3 sequence is CASSFYARGTNSPLHF. Here the CDR3 DNA reads TGTGCCAGCAGTTTCTACGCCCGGGGGACCAATTCACCCCTCCACTTT. The V call is TRBV6-5, the J call TRBJ1-6, with a possible D match to TRBD1 (5 bases). The germline gives CDR1 MNHEY, CDR2 SVGAGI. V dropped 4 bases and J dropped 7 bases, with 17 bases sitting between them. The CDR3 extends over 16 amino acids.

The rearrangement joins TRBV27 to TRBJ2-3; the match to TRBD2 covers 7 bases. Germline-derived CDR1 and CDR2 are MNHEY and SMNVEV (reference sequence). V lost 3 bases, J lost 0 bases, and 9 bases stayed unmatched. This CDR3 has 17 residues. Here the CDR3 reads CASSFQGLAASTDTQYF. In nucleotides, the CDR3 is TGTGCCAGCAGTTTTCAGGGTCTAGCGGCAAGCACAGATACGCAGTATTTT.

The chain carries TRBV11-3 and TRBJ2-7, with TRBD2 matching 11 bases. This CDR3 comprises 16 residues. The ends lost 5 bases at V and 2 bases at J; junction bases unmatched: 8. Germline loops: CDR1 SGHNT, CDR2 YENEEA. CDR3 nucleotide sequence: TGTGCCAGCAGCGTCGATGGGACTAGCGGTGCCTACGAGCAGTACTTC. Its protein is CASSVDGTSGAYEQYF.

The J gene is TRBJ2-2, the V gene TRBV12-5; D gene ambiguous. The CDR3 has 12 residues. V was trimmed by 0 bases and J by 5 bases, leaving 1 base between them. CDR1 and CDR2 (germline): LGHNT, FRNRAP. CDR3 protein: CASGLVTGELFF. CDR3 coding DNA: TGTGCTAGTGGTTTGGTTACCGGGGAGCTGTTTTTT.

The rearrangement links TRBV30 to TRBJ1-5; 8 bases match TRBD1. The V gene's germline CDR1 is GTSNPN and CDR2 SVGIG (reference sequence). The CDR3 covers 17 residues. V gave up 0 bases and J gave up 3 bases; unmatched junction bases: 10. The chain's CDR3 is CAWSVYRGVSPNQPQHF. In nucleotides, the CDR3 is TGTGCCTGGAGTGTATACAGGGGGGTTAGCCCCAATCAGCCCCAGCATTTT. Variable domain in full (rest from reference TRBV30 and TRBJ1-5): SQTIHQWPATLVQPVGSPLSLECTVEGTSNPNLYWYRQAAGRGLQLLFYSVGIGQISSEVPQNLSASRPQDRQFILSSKKLLLSDSGFYLCAWSVYRGVSPNQPQHFGDGTRLSIL.

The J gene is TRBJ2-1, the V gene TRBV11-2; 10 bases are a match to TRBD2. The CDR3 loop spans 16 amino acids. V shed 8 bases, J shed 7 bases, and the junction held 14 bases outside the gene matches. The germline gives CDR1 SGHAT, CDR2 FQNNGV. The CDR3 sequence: CASVPISGGARNEQFF. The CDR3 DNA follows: TGTGCCAGCGTGCCAATAAGCGGGGGGGCTAGGAATGAGCAGTTCTTC.

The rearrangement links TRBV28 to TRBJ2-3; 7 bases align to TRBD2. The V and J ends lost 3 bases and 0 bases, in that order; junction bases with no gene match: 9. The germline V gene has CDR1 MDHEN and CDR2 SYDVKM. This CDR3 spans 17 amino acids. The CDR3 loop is CASSLPVKGGSTDTQYF. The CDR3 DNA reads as TGTGCCAGCAGTTTGCCAGTCAAGGGAGGGAGCACAGATACGCAGTATTTT.

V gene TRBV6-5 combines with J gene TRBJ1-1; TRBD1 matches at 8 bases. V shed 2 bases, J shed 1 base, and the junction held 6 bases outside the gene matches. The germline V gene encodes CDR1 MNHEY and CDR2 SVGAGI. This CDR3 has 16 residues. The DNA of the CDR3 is TGTGCCAGCAGTTACCCGGCTGGGACAGGGAACACTGAAGCTTTCTTT. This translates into CASSYPAGTGNTEAFF.

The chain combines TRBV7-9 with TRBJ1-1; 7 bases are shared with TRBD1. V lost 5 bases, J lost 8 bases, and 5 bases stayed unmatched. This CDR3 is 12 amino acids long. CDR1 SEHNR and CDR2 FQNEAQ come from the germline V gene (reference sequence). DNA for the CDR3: TGTGCCAGCAGCCTTGGGACAGACGAAGCTTTCTTT. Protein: CASSLGTDEAFF. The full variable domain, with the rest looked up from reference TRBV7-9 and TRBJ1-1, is DTGVSQNPRHKITKRGQNVTFRCDPISEHNRLYWYRQTLGQGPEFLTYFQNEAQLEKSRLLSDRFSAERPKGSFSTLEIQRTEQGDSAMYLCASSLGTDEAFFGQGTRLTVV.

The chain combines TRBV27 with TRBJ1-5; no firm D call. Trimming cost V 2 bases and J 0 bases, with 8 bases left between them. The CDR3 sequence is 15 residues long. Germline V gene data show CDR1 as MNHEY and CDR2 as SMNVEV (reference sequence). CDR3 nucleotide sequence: TGTGCCAGCAGTTTACAGTCCCTTAGCAATCAGCCCCAGCATTTT. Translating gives CASSLQSLSNQPQHF.

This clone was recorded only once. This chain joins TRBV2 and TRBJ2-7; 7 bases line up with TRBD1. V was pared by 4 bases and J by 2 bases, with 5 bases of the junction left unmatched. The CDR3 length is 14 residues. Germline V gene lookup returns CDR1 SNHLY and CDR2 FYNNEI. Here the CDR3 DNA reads TGTGCCAGCAGTGTGGCAGGGGGACCCTACGAGCAGTACTTC. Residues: CASSVAGGPYEQYF. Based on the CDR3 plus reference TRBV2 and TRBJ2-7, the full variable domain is EPEVTQTPSHQVTQMGQEVILRCVPISNHLYFYWYRQILGQKVEFLVSFYNNEISEKSEIFDDQFSVERPDGSNFTLKIRSTKLEDSAMYFCASSVAGGPYEQYFGPGTRLTVT.

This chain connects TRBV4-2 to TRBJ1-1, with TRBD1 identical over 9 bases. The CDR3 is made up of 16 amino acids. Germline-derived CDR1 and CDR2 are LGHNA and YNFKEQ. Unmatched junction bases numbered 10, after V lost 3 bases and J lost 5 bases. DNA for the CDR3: TGTGCCAGCAGCCAGGGGGACAGGGACGTTGGAACTGAAGCTTTCTTT. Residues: CASSQGDRDVGTEAFF.

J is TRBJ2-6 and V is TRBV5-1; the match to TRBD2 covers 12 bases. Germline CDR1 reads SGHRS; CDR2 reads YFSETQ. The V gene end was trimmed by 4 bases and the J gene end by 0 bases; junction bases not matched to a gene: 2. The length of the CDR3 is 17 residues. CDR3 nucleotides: TGCGCCAGCAGCAAGACTAGCGGGAGCTCTGGGGCCAACGTCCTGACTTTC. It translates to CASSKTSGSSGANVLTF.

CDR3 coding DNA: TGTGCCATCAGTGAAGGACTAGCGGGCTTATCCTACGAGCAGTACTTC. This translates into CAISEGLAGLSYEQYF. The chain is built from TRBV10-3 and TRBJ2-7, with 11 bases identical to TRBD2. The germline V gene has CDR1 ENHRY and CDR2 SYGVKD. The CDR3 consists of 16 residues. Germline trimming cut 3 bases from V and 1 base from J; bases unmatched to any gene: 5.

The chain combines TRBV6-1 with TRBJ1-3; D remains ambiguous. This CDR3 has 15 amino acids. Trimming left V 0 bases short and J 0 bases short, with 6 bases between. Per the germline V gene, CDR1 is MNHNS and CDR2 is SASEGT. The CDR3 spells CASSEAQLSGNTIYF. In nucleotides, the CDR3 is TGTGCCAGCAGTGAAGCGCAGCTCTCTGGAAACACCATATATTTT.

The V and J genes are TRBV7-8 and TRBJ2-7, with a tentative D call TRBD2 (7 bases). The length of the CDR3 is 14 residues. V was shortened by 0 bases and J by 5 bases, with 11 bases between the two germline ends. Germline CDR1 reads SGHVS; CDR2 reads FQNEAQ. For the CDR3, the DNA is TGTGCCAGCAGCTTAGCGGGAGGGGGGAACGAGCAGTACTTC. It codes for CASSLAGGGNEQYF.

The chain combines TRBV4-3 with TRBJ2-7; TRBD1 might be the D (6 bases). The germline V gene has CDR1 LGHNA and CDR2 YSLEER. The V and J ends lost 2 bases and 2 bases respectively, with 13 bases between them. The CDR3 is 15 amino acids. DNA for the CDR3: TGCGCCAGCAGCCAAAGGGGGACGCCGACCTACGAGCAGTACTTC. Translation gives CASSQRGTPTYEQYF.

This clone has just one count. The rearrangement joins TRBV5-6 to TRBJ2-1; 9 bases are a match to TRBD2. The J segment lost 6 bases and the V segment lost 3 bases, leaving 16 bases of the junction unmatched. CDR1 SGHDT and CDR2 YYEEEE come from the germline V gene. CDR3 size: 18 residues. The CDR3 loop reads CASSSEGRAGGPSNEQFF. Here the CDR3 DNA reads TGTGCCAGCAGCTCGGAAGGTAGGGCGGGGGGGCCTTCCAATGAGCAGTTCTTC.

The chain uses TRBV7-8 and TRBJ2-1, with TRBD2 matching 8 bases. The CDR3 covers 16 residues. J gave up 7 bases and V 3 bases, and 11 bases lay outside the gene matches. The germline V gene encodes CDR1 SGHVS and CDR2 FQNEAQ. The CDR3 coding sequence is TGTGCCAGCAGCTTTATCTGGCGGGGGGCGGAAAATGAGCAGTTCTTC. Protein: CASSFIWRGAENEQFF.

The CDR3 DNA reads as TGTGCCAGCAGCACAGTAACCTATGGCTACACCTTC. Translation gives CASSTVTYGYTF. The chain links TRBV28 to TRBJ1-2, with no clear D. Germline loops: CDR1 MDHEN, CDR2 SYDVKM. There are 12 residues in the CDR3. V was trimmed by 6 bases and J by 4 bases, leaving 9 bases between them.

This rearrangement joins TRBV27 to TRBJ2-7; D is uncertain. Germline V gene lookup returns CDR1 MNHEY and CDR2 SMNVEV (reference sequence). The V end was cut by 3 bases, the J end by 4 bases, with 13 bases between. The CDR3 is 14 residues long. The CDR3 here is CASSFMESGYEQYF. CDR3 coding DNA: TGTGCCAGCAGTTTCATGGAGTCCGGGTACGAGCAGTACTTC.

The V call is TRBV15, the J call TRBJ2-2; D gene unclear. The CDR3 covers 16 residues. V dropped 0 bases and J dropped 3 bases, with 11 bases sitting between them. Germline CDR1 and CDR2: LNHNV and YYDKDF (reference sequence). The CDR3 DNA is TGTGCCACCAGCAGAGATTTAGGTGGATACACCGGGGAGCTGTTTTTT. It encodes CATSRDLGGYTGELFF.

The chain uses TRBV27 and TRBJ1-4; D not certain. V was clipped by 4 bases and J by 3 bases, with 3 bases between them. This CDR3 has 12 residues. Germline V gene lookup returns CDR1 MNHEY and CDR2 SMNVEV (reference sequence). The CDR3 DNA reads TGTGCCAGCAGTTCACCTAATGAAAAACTGTTTTTT. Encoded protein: CASSSPNEKLFF.

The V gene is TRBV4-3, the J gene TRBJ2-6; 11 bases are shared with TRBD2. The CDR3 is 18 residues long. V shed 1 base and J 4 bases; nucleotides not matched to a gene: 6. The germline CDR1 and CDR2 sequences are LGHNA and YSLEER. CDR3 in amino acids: CASSQVLAGEWGANVLTF. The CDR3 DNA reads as TGCGCCAGCAGCCAAGTACTAGCGGGGGAATGGGGGGCCAACGTCCTGACTTTC.

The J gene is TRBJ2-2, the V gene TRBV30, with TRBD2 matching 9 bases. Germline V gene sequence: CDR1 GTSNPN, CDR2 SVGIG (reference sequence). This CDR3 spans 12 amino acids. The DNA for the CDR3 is TGTGCGGGACTAGCTAACACCGGGGAGCTGTTTTTT. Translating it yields CAGLANTGELFF.

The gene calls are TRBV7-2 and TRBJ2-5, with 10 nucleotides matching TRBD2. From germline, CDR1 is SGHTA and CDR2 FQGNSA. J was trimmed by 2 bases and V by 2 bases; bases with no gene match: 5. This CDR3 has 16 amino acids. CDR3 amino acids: CASSLSASGGQETQYF. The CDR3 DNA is TGTGCCAGCAGCTTAAGCGCTAGCGGGGGACAAGAGACCCAGTACTTC.

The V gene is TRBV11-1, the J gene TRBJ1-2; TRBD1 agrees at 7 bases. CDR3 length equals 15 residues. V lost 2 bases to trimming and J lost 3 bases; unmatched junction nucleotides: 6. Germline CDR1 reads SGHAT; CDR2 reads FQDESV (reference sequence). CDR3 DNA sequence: TGTGCCAGCAGCTTAACAGGGGCGAATTACTATGGCTACACCTTC. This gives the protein CASSLTGANYYGYTF. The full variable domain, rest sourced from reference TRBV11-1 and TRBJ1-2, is EAEVAQSPRYKITEKSQAVAFWCDPISGHATLYWYRQILGQGPELLVQFQDESVVDDSQLPKDRFSAERLKGVDSTLKIQPAELGDSAMYLCASSLTGANYYGYTFGSGTRLTVV.

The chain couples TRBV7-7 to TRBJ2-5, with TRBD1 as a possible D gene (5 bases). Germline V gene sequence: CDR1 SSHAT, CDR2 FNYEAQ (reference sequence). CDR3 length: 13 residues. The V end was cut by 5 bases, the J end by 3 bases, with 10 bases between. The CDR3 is CASSPDSEETQYF. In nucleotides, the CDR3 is TGTGCCAGCAGCCCAGACAGCGAAGAGACCCAGTACTTC.